Below are 22 T cell receptor beta chains sequenced from a single sample in a study of T cells in Graves' hyperthyroidism and ophthalmopathy. Amplified TCR beta CDR3 regions came from RNA transcripts. The HTBI primer set drove a first-round RT-PCR of the TCR CDR3. One entry per CDR3 protein results from TCRdb running MiXCR on the multiplex PCR reads. Among more than 500,000 distinct CDR3 sequences listed, about 14% were seen once. Sequencing used blood. All receptors come from a woman aged 40 to 50 with Graves' hyperthyroidism.

The J gene is TRBJ1-2, the V gene TRBV6-1; D is possibly TRBD1 (6 bases). Trimming stripped 5 bases from V and 11 bases from J, with 15 bases between. This CDR3 spans 12 amino acids. Germline CDR1 and CDR2: MNHNS and SASEGT. CDR3 DNA: TGTGCCAGCAGTCCTAACCCGGACAGTTACACCTTC. This encodes CASSPNPDSYTF.

Ten or more counts support this clonotype. The chain has TRBV6-2 or TRBV6-3 and TRBJ2-7; TRBD2 matches 9 bases. The CDR3 consists of 17 residues. Germline V gene data show CDR1 as MNHEY and CDR2 as SVGEGT. J gave up 0 bases and V 0 bases, and 6 bases lay outside the gene matches. The CDR3 nucleotides are TGTGCCAGCAGTTACTCGTTAGCGGGAGTCAACTCCTACGAGCAGTACTTC. Protein: CASSYSLAGVNSYEQYF.

To note about this clonotype: Given a much more abundant clone one base away, this may be a read error. The conserved phenylalanine or tryptophan is not found at the CDR3 terminus, so this likely reflects a read error. The V call is TRBV28, the J call TRBJ2-1; tentative D call: TRBD1 (5 bases). Per germline, CDR1 MDHEN and CDR2 SYDVKM. V lost 0 bases and J lost 5, with 5 bases in between. The CDR3 sequence is 13 residues long. The CDR3 region has the DNA TGTGCCAGCAGTTTATGGGACAACAATGAGCAGTTCTCC. Amino acid sequence: CASSLWDNNEQFS.

The chain carries TRBV7-2 and TRBJ1-3; D gene uncertain. V lost 5 bases, J lost 8 bases, and 16 bases lay in between. Per germline, CDR1 SGHTA and CDR2 FQGNSA. CDR3 size: 14 residues. CDR3 in DNA: TGTGCCAGCAGCCAAGTTACCGTGGGCGACACCATATATTTT. It translates to CASSQVTVGDTIYF.

This clonotype was counted at least ten times. The chain employs TRBV27 and TRBJ2-1; 9 nucleotides match TRBD2. From germline, CDR1 is MNHEY and CDR2 SMNVEV (reference sequence). After removal of 5 bases from V and 0 bases from J, the junction contained 5 bases not matched to a gene. This CDR3 spans 16 amino acids. The CDR3 protein is CASSPLAGSSYNEQFF. In DNA, the CDR3 is TGTGCCAGCAGTCCTCTAGCGGGAAGCTCCTACAATGAGCAGTTCTTC.

This clonotype was seen repeatedly, ten times or more. The chain combines TRBV30 with TRBJ1-4; possible D gene TRBD1, 6 bases. The V gene lost 1 base and the J gene lost 6 bases, with 12 bases spanning the gap. CDR1 is GTSNPN and CDR2 is SVGIG in the germline V gene (reference sequence). This CDR3 has 14 residues. The CDR3 DNA follows: TGTGCCTGGAGTGCGGGCAGGGGCCATGAAAAACTGTTTTTT. Translated, it gives CAWSAGRGHEKLFF.

This clonotype was seen repeatedly, ten times or more. The CDR3 region has the DNA TGTGCCAGCAGCCCCTACAGGGAATCTGAGCAGTTCTTC. Amino acids: CASSPYRESEQFF. The chain employs TRBV5-6 and TRBJ2-1, with D possibly being TRBD1 (6 bases). The germline V gene encodes CDR1 SGHDT and CDR2 YYEEEE. Trimming stripped 4 bases from V and 9 bases from J, with 14 bases between. CDR3 length: 13 amino acids.

This clonotype has a handful of counts. The V gene is TRBV12-3 or TRBV12-4, the J gene TRBJ2-2, with D possibly matching TRBD1 (5 bases). The V gene lost 6 bases and the J gene lost 0 bases, with 11 bases spanning the gap. The CDR3 contains 15 residues. The chain's CDR3 is CASRTRVANTGELFF. DNA of the CDR3: TGTGCCAGCAGGACCAGGGTAGCGAACACCGGGGAGCTGTTTTTT.

This clonotype was found many times. The J gene is TRBJ2-5, the V gene TRBV14; maybe TRBD1 (6 bases). This CDR3 has 13 amino acids. V lost 5 bases and J 3 bases, leaving 10 bases between the germline ends. The germline V gene encodes CDR1 SGHDN and CDR2 FVKESK. CDR3 residues: CASSSYREETQYF. CDR3 coding DNA: TGTGCCAGCAGCTCCTACAGGGAAGAGACCCAGTACTTC.

This clonotype was recorded at least ten times. The chain has TRBV9 and TRBJ2-1, with 7 nucleotides matching TRBD2. The CDR3 is 15 residues long. The V gene's germline CDR1 is SGDLS and CDR2 YYNGEE. J gave up 1 base and V 0 bases, and 1 base lay outside the gene matches. The CDR3 nucleotides are TGTGCCAGCAGCGTAGAGGGAGGGTCCTACAATGAGCAGTTCTTC. Its protein product is CASSVEGGSYNEQFF.

This clonotype came up a few times. The chain combines TRBV15 with TRBJ2-1; D might be TRBD2 (5 bases). The CDR3 is 16 residues long. Germline V gene lookup returns CDR1 LNHNV and CDR2 YYDKDF (reference sequence). Trimming left V 4 bases short and J 6 bases short, with 19 bases between. The CDR3: CATSTRLGLASNEQFF. The CDR3 DNA reads as TGTGCCACCAGCACGAGATTAGGACTTGCGTCCAATGAGCAGTTCTTC.

This clonotype showed up just a few times. The chain couples TRBV9 to TRBJ1-4; D gene uncertain. V lost 4 bases and J 12 bases, leaving 16 bases between the germline ends. Germline values: CDR1 SGDLS, CDR2 YYNGEE. The CDR3 has 13 residues. The CDR3 protein is CASSLDFSAELFF. CDR3 DNA: TGTGCCAGCAGCCTCGACTTTTCAGCGGAACTGTTTTTT.

This clonotype was observed at least ten times. The chain combines TRBV27 with TRBJ2-7; 8 bases align to TRBD2. Germline V gene lookup returns CDR1 MNHEY and CDR2 SMNVEV (reference sequence). Unmatched junction bases numbered 14, after V lost 6 bases and J lost 4 bases. CDR3 length: 16 amino acids. The CDR3 bases are TGTGCCAGCAGACCGATGGTGGCGGGAGGAGGGTACGAGCAGTACTTC. This translates into CASRPMVAGGGYEQYF.

DNA for the CDR3: TGCAGTGCTGGGGGACTAGCGGGACTCTCAGGAGGGCAGTTCTTC. Protein: CSAGGLAGLSGGQFF. The chain employs TRBV20-1 and TRBJ2-1, with 13 nucleotides matching TRBD2. CDR3 length equals 15 residues. The ends lost 5 bases at V and 12 bases at J; junction bases unmatched: 13. Germline assignment: CDR1 DFQATT and CDR2 SNEGSKA (reference sequence).

This clonotype has a handful of counts. This chain joins TRBV6-5 and TRBJ2-3, with TRBD2 matching over 11 bases. The ends lost 0 bases at V and 1 base at J; junction bases unmatched: 3. Germline V CDR1 and CDR2: MNHEY, SVGAGI. The CDR3 sequence is 17 residues long. The CDR3 sequence: CASSYSSGLAGTDTQYF. CDR3 nucleotide sequence: TGTGCCAGCAGTTACTCGTCGGGACTAGCGGGCACAGATACGCAGTATTTT.

The chain combines TRBV18 with TRBJ1-2; 9 bases match TRBD1. Trimming took 4 bases from V and 4 from J; bases not matched to a gene: 4. This CDR3 contains 14 residues. CDR1 KGHSH and CDR2 LQKENI come from the germline V gene. The CDR3 here is CASSLTGGTYGYTF. Written as DNA, the CDR3 is TGTGCCAGCTCACTCACAGGGGGCACCTATGGCTACACCTTC.

The genes are TRBV27 and TRBJ2-3; 8 positions match TRBD1. J was trimmed by 2 bases and V by 6 bases; bases with no gene match: 10. CDR1 and CDR2 from the germline V gene are MNHEY and SMNVEV (reference sequence). The CDR3 is 16 residues long. CDR3 protein: CASSLPPGGLTDTQYF. CDR3 bases: TGTGCCAGCAGCTTACCCCCAGGGGGCCTCACAGATACGCAGTATTTT.

In regard to this clonotype: Just one base apart from a much larger clone, this may be a read error. This chain joins TRBV12-3 or TRBV12-4 and TRBJ2-5, with D maybe TRBD1 (6 bases). This CDR3 has 13 residues. Deletions cut 5 bases from V and 1 base from J, with 8 bases between. The CDR3 DNA reads TGTGCCAGCAGTGGGACAATCCAAGAGACCCAGTACTTC. Translated: CASSGTIQETQYF.

In nucleotides, the CDR3 is TGTGCCAGCAGCTTGATCGAGAGTTTGACTGAAGCTTTCTTT. This encodes CASSLIESLTEAFF. The chain employs TRBV5-5 and TRBJ1-1, with no clear D. Germline V gene lookup returns CDR1 SGHKS and CDR2 YYEKEE (reference sequence). The CDR3 loop spans 14 amino acids. Trimming removed 1 base from V and 5 bases from J, with 12 bases in between.

The V call is TRBV9, the J call TRBJ2-3; D is undetermined. V shed 2 bases and J shed 6 bases, with 13 bases lying between them. The CDR3 contains 14 residues. CDR1 is SGDLS and CDR2 is YYNGEE in the germline V gene. CDR3 bases: TGTGCCAGCAGCGTGAGATCGTCGTTGGATACGCAGTATTTT. Protein sequence: CASSVRSSLDTQYF.

This clonotype was observed a handful of times. V and J are TRBV11-2 and TRBJ2-5; tentative D call: TRBD2 (5 bases). This CDR3 is 14 amino acids long. Trimming cost V 6 bases and J 2 bases, with 13 bases left between them. Germline CDR1 is SGHAT and CDR2 is FQNNGV. CDR3 DNA: TGTGCCAGCAGTGCATCAGGACTTCAAGAGACCCAGTACTTC. It specifies CASSASGLQETQYF.

This clonotype has just one count. The rearrangement joins TRBV29-1 to TRBJ1-1; TRBD1 aligns across 9 bases. Germline trimming cut 4 bases from V and 7 bases from J; bases unmatched to any gene: 7. The CDR3 contains 13 residues. Germline V CDR1 and CDR2: SQVTM, ANQGSEA. The CDR3 region is CSVGNRGLGEAFF. CDR3 bases: TGCAGCGTTGGGAACAGGGGGCTCGGTGAAGCTTTCTTT.